Following are 7 T cell receptor beta chains from one sample sequenced in a study of graft-versus-host responses after intestinal transplantation. Using immunoSEQ multiplex PCR, the repertoire was profiled, and TCRdb retains in-frame clones only, with some absent. The sample includes around 13,000 clones, roughly 93% of them seen just once. The sequences come from PBMCs, collected roughly 930 days after intestinal transplantation. Every receptor here comes from a human patient who received an intestinal transplant, so some T cells may come from the graft donor.

This clone appeared a single time. This rearrangement joins TRBV10-1 to TRBJ2-6; D unresolved. This CDR3 is built from 18 residues. The V gene's germline CDR1 is WNHNN and CDR2 SYGVQD (reference sequence). With 5 bases removed from V and 5 bases from J, the gap between germline ends came to 22 bases. The CDR3 nucleotides read TGCGCCAGCAGTACCAATTCGATCGCACAAAGTCGGGCCAACGTCCTGACTTTC. Its protein is CASSTNSIAQSRANVLTF.

J is TRBJ2-1 and V is TRBV6-6; 8 bases align to TRBD1. The CDR3 is 14 amino acids. The germline gives CDR1 MNHNY, CDR2 SVGAGI (reference sequence). Trimming took 5 bases from V and 4 from J; bases not matched to a gene: 4. The CDR3 nucleotides are TGTGCCAGCAGTCCAGGGGGCCTGTACAATGAGCAGTTCTTC. This encodes CASSPGGLYNEQFF.

The chain employs TRBV9 and TRBJ1-1, with a tentative D call TRBD1 (5 bases). Germline V gene data show CDR1 as SGDLS and CDR2 as YYNGEE. The CDR3 covers 14 residues. V shed 3 bases and J shed 0 bases, with 9 bases lying between them. Here the CDR3 DNA reads TGTGCCAGCAGCGCGGGACGGATGAACACTGAAGCTTTCTTT. The encoded protein is CASSAGRMNTEAFF.

The chain has TRBV11-2 and TRBJ2-7; tentative D call: TRBD1 (6 bases). V lost 4 bases to trimming and J lost 1 base, with 11 bases between them. The germline gives CDR1 SGHAT, CDR2 FQNNGV. The CDR3 covers 14 residues. The CDR3 DNA reads as TGTGCCAGCAGCTGGGTAACAGGGTCCTACGAGCAGTACTTC. This sequence encodes CASSWVTGSYEQYF.

The gene calls are TRBV7-9 and TRBJ1-1; D gene uncertain. The ends were cut back, 5 bases at V and 12 bases at J, with 13 bases in the middle. Germline values: CDR1 SEHNR, CDR2 FQNEAQ (reference sequence). This CDR3 is built from 11 residues. The DNA for the CDR3 is TGTGCCAGCAGCCATGCGGGGTTGCCTTTCTTT. Protein product: CASSHAGLPFF.

Note on this clone: A read error may produce the germline difference seen at one junction end. The genes are TRBV7-8 and TRBJ1-4; perhaps TRBD1 as D (5 bases). The CDR3 totals 12 residues. Looked up from germline, CDR1 is SGHVS and CDR2 is FQNEAQ. CDR3 in DNA: TGTGCCACCGGGGGTCCTGCGGGGGAAACTGTTTTT. Its translation is CATGGPAGETVF.

The chain links TRBV5-1 to TRBJ1-1; D possibly corresponds to TRBD1 (5 bases). The CDR3 loop spans 13 amino acids. The V end was cut by 0 bases, the J end by 8 bases, with 11 bases between. Germline lookup yields CDR1 SGHRS and CDR2 YFSETQ. The CDR3 DNA follows: TGCGCCAGCAGCTTGGGTTTGGGGGTGGAAGCTTTCTTT. Its translation: CASSLGLGVEAFF.